These T cell receptor beta chains were read from a single sample in a study of T cell responses to AZD1222 COVID-19 vaccine. Sequencing used immunoSEQ multiplex PCR; TCRdb keeps in-frame clones, though not all of them. Of some 160,000 clones in the sample, about nine tenths were seen once. This specimen consisted of peripheral blood, obtained on day 0 of AZD1222 vaccination. The receptors shown here come from an adult in good health. Both conserved end residues are part of each CDR3. The D gene is left open where the match is weak. For some rows the clone size is stated as once, few or many, or as a class when expanded; others skip it.

abundance: -
v_gene: TRBV5-1
j_gene: TRBJ1-2
len: 16
d_gene: TRBD1
CDR3aa: CASSPIPGQLHYGYTF
CDR3nt: TGCGCCAGCAGCCCTATCCCGGGACAGCTTCACTATGGCTACACCTTC

abundance: -
v_gene: TRBV28
j_gene: TRBJ2-7
len: 12
d_gene: -
CDR3aa: CASSLTRVEQYF
CDR3nt: TGTGCCAGCAGTTTAACCCGAGTTGAGCAGTACTTC

abundance: once
v_gene: TRBV11-2
j_gene: TRBJ1-4
len: 14
d_gene: -
CDR3aa: CASSLVGGNEKLFF
CDR3nt: TGTGCCAGCAGCTTAGTGGGGGGAAATGAAAAACTGTTTTTT

abundance: -
v_gene: TRBV7-3
j_gene: TRBJ2-1
len: 16
d_gene: -
CDR3aa: CASSSTPGSAYNEQFF
CDR3nt: TGTGCCAGCAGCTCGACCCCTGGGAGCGCCTACAATGAGCAGTTCTTC

abundance: -
v_gene: TRBV6-5
j_gene: TRBJ2-1
len: 12
d_gene: -
CDR3aa: CASSGVYNEQFF
CDR3nt: TGTGCCAGCAGCGGCGTCTACAATGAGCAGTTCTTC

abundance: -
v_gene: TRBV19
j_gene: TRBJ1-6
len: 14
d_gene: -
CDR3aa: CASSMDPGISPLHF
CDR3nt: TGTGCCAGTAGTATGGATCCAGGGATATCACCCCTCCACTTT

abundance: -
v_gene: TRBV19
j_gene: TRBJ1-5
len: 13
d_gene: -
CDR3aa: CASSLHGNQPQHF
CDR3nt: TGTGCCAGTAGTTTACACGGAAATCAGCCCCAGCATTTT

abundance: once
v_gene: TRBV5-1
j_gene: TRBJ2-5
len: 14
d_gene: TRBD2
CDR3aa: CASSPAGGPETQYF
CDR3nt: TGCGCCAGCAGCCCGGCGGGGGGTCCGGAGACCCAGTACTTC

abundance: -
v_gene: TRBV15
j_gene: TRBJ1-4
len: 15
d_gene: -
CDR3aa: CATSRQTGANEKLFF
CDR3nt: TGTGCCACCAGCAGGCAGACAGGAGCTAATGAAAAACTGTTTTTT

abundance: -
v_gene: TRBV27
j_gene: TRBJ2-7
len: 13
d_gene: TRBD2
CDR3aa: CASSHPGGYEQYF
CDR3nt: TGTGCCAGCAGTCATCCGGGAGGCTACGAGCAGTACTTC

abundance: -
v_gene: TRBV2
j_gene: TRBJ1-1
len: 15
d_gene: -
CDR3aa: CASSEPVWGTAEAFF
CDR3nt: TGTGCCAGCAGTGAGCCAGTGTGGGGTACCGCCGAAGCTTTCTTT

abundance: -
v_gene: TRBV7-2
j_gene: TRBJ2-7
len: 14
d_gene: TRBD1
CDR3aa: CASSSPGQGYEQYF
CDR3nt: TGTGCCAGCAGCTCGCCGGGACAGGGATACGAGCAGTACTTC

abundance: -
v_gene: TRBV27
j_gene: TRBJ2-7
len: 15
d_gene: -
CDR3aa: CASSLFLGGPYEQYF
CDR3nt: TGTGCCAGCAGTTTATTTCTTGGGGGTCCCTACGAGCAGTACTTC

abundance: few
v_gene: TRBV7-3
j_gene: TRBJ1-1
len: 12
d_gene: TRBD1
CDR3aa: CASSINRGEAFF
CDR3nt: TGTGCCAGCAGCATTAACAGGGGAGAAGCTTTCTTT

abundance: -
v_gene: TRBV6-5
j_gene: TRBJ1-4
len: 14
d_gene: -
CDR3aa: CASSLRVGDEKLFF
CDR3nt: TGTGCCAGCAGTCTCAGGGTAGGAGATGAAAAACTGTTTTTT

abundance: once
v_gene: TRBV28
j_gene: TRBJ1-4
len: 16
d_gene: TRBD1
CDR3aa: CASSSQGPATNEKLFF
CDR3nt: TGTGCCAGCAGTTCACAGGGGCCGGCAACTAATGAAAAACTGTTTTTT

abundance: -
v_gene: TRBV7-2
j_gene: TRBJ1-1
len: 14
d_gene: TRBD1
CDR3aa: CASSQGVPNTEAFF
CDR3nt: TGTGCCAGCAGCCAGGGGGTACCGAACACTGAAGCTTTCTTT

abundance: -
v_gene: TRBV4-3
j_gene: TRBJ1-2
len: 12
d_gene: TRBD1
CDR3aa: CASSHGQGGYTF
CDR3nt: TGCGCCAGCAGCCACGGACAGGGTGGCTACACCTTC

abundance: -
v_gene: TRBV7-8
j_gene: TRBJ1-5
len: 13
d_gene: -
CDR3aa: CASSFSLIQPQHF
CDR3nt: TGTGCCAGCAGCTTCTCACTTATTCAGCCCCAGCATTTT

abundance: many
v_gene: TRBV6-2/TRBV6-3
j_gene: TRBJ2-5
len: 14
d_gene: TRBD1
CDR3aa: CASSSTGGGETQYF
CDR3nt: TGTGCCAGCAGTTCTACAGGGGGCGGGGAGACCCAGTACTTC

abundance: -
v_gene: TRBV5-4
j_gene: TRBJ1-6
len: 16
d_gene: TRBD1
CDR3aa: CASSLGGDRVNSPLHF
CDR3nt: TGTGCCAGCAGCTTGGGAGGAGACAGGGTTAATTCACCCCTCCACTTT

abundance: -
v_gene: TRBV7-2
j_gene: TRBJ2-2
len: 15
d_gene: -
CDR3aa: CASRPTVRGTGELFF
CDR3nt: TGTGCCAGCAGACCGACAGTGAGGGGCACCGGGGAGCTGTTTTTT

abundance: -
v_gene: TRBV28
j_gene: TRBJ2-7
len: 16
d_gene: TRBD1
CDR3aa: CASSSGTGGLLDEQYF
CDR3nt: TGTGCCAGCAGTTCCGGGACAGGGGGCCTCTTGGACGAGCAGTACTTC

abundance: -
v_gene: TRBV6-2/TRBV6-3
j_gene: TRBJ1-5
len: 14
d_gene: TRBD1
CDR3aa: CASSTRDRDQPQHF
CDR3nt: TGTGCCAGCAGTACCCGGGACAGGGATCAGCCCCAGCATTTT

abundance: -
v_gene: TRBV2
j_gene: TRBJ1-6
len: 17
d_gene: -
CDR3aa: CASSEALGGRLNSPLHF
CDR3nt: TGTGCCAGCAGTGAAGCATTAGGGGGAAGACTTAATTCACCCCTCCACTTT

abundance: -
v_gene: TRBV5-3
j_gene: TRBJ2-1
len: 23
d_gene: TRBD2
CDR3aa: CARSPAVVKAGGPKHSSYNEQFF
CDR3nt: TGTGCCAGAAGCCCAGCGGTGGTAAAGGCGGGGGGACCAAAGCATTCCTCCTACAATGAGCAGTTCTTC

abundance: -
v_gene: TRBV6-5
j_gene: TRBJ2-1
len: 15
d_gene: TRBD1
CDR3aa: CASSRSMTGDNEQFF
CDR3nt: TGTGCCAGCAGTAGGTCCATGACAGGGGATAATGAGCAGTTCTTC

abundance: -
v_gene: TRBV5-1
j_gene: TRBJ1-1
len: 15
d_gene: -
CDR3aa: CASSSTTGLNTEAFF
CDR3nt: TGCGCCAGCAGCTCTACTACAGGGCTGAACACTGAAGCTTTCTTT

abundance: -
v_gene: TRBV18
j_gene: TRBJ1-6
len: 16
d_gene: -
CDR3aa: CASSLLQTGANSPLHF
CDR3nt: TGTGCCAGCTCACTGCTACAGACGGGGGCTAATTCACCCCTCCACTTT